Here is one T cell receptor (beta chain) with its context. The antigen it binds to is not known. In total, approximately 610 healthy bone marrow donors made up the cohort. At the time of sampling, all cohort members were nominally healthy, though unrecorded immune exposures were likely present. The donor was CMV seropositive and was included in the group of 250 to 300 seropositive cohort members. A peripheral blood sample was provided by each donor, and peripheral blood mononuclear cells were used for TCR beta sequencing. Genomic DNA was extracted from the blood cell samples with the Qiagen DNeasy Blood Extraction Kit. Library method: the immunoSEQ multiplex PCR assay. For the multiplex PCR, a mixture combining 60 forward primers for TCR Vbeta segments and 13 reverse primers for TCR Jbeta segments was used. A multiplex PCR assay on genomic DNA amplified the CDR3 region of rearranged TCR beta genes. Amplified TCR beta libraries were sequenced as 87-base-pair reads on the Illumina HiSeq System. The study's processing was this. A later analysis counted around 72 million unique TCR beta chains across the 666 repertoires, and approximately 11 million of these chains were shared by at least two donors. To remove PCR and sequencing errors, raw reads were error-corrected and collapsed into unique sequences using a nearest-neighbor algorithm that merged closely related sequences. To assign V, D and J gene segments, CDR3 sequences were aligned to IMGT reference sequences. For a sequence to be retained, at least a six-nucleotide match to both a V gene segment and a J gene segment was required. Rearrangements were called productive when the CDR3 lacked stop codons and stayed in frame with V and J; all others were non-productive. Following IMGT convention, CDR3 was defined as the stretch from the second conserved V-encoded cysteine to the conserved J-encoded phenylalanine. The earlier analysis of 587 of the donors excluded any sequence lacking an unambiguous match to a single V gene segment. In an earlier analysis of approximately 590 of the donors, V segments were called functional above 56.7% productive rearrangements and were called segregating when the between-donor standard deviation exceeded 5%. A statistical classification framework was built to diagnose cytomegalovirus status from the catalog of TCR beta chain sequences. A later analysis assigned V and J genes by comparing TCR nucleotide sequences with IMGT/GENE-DB human TR gene sequences. In a later analysis, CDR3 sequences and most-parsimonious VDJ recombination scenarios were assigned using the TCRdist pipeline. A later analysis defined each TCR beta chain by its CDR3 amino acid sequence plus V-gene family, and excluded reads lacking a unique V-gene family. In a later analysis, a few hundred highly shared, low-generation-probability nucleotide sequences were removed to address suspected cross-contamination and a sequencing artifact. For each public chain, a later analysis derived a clonal expansion index from normalized ranks of inferred template counts within each repertoire. In a later analysis, generation probabilities were computed with a VDJ recombination model fitted to out-of-frame rearrangements, and the resulting probabilities were checked against IGoR. In a later analysis, TCR-TCR, TCR-HLA and TCR-CMV co-occurrence was scored with hypergeometric tests, and a repertoire-size bias correction was applied to TCR pairs. In a later analysis, false discovery rates were estimated by permuting HLA or CMV assignments 20 times. In a later analysis, co-occurring TCRs were grouped with DBSCAN, and TCRdist sequence similarity was added when clustering was performed within HLA-allele-positive subsets. Co-occurrence clustering excluded repertoires with fewer than 30,000 or more than 120,000 public chains, plus five with anomalous nucleotide sharing. TCRdb took over this immuneACCESS table, retaining in-frame rearrangements with V and J assigned. Such tables are incomplete; in checked studies, under half of the missing clones stem from an unresolved V gene, and the remainder is unexplained. Clone size and the V and J calls come from that table; the DNA yielded D and trimming. The sample's table lists a count of some 120,000 clones. The ten largest clones add up to 5.5% to 8% of the sample.

The source of the sample is a study of cytomegalovirus exposure and HLA in healthy donors (dated by TCRdb to the late 2010s). A note on the overall study: According to an earlier analysis of 587 of the donors, about 179 million T cells yielded roughly 110 million unique TCR beta sequences and 276 Gb of sequence data. Roughly 300 gigabases of sequencing data and 78 million or so unique TCR sequences were included in an early release covering roughly 600 HLA-typed donors. Of the approximately 400 genotyped donors, over 80% were placed in the genetic ancestry cluster associated with self-reported Caucasian donors. The aim of the study was to test whether cataloging public T cell receptors could identify signatures of past pathogen exposure. The study used immunosequencing to profile the T cell repertoires of around 600 subjects and linked those repertoires to cytomegalovirus serostatus. Along with the approximately 620-subject first cohort, a separate validation cohort of over a hundred different subjects was used. To predict cytomegalovirus infection status, the study brought together high-throughput TCR immunosequencing, statistical association of individual TCRs with disease status, and machine learning. In a later analysis, previously published TCR beta repertoires from 666 donors were re-analyzed and high-resolution HLA genotyping was added so that TCR occurrence patterns could be studied. In the later analysis, no new phenotypic data were used to find candidate immune exposures; instead, reliance was placed on TCR beta sequences and their occurrence across donors. In an earlier analysis of 500 to 650 of the donors, high-throughput TCR beta sequencing was used to judge whether each TCR beta V gene segment behaved as functional or pseudogenic. Donor age, sex, ethnicity and CMV serostatus were collected together with the repertoire data. Genome-wide SNP genotypes for about three fifths of the roughly 670 donors were used in a later genetic analysis, which treated that subset as a discovery cohort. Every discovery cohort repertoire had been produced on one sequencing platform. Class I and class II HLA loci were covered by the typing at four-digit resolution. The number of typed donors differed by locus: roughly 620-640 for A, B, C, DRB1 and DQB1; approximately 540 for DQA1; approximately 610 for DPA1; and around 450 for DPB1. Because of strong linkage in the cohort, four or five DR-DQ haplotypes were treated as single units for association and clustering. Across approximately 400 genotyped donors of the cohort, an average of approximately 240,000 unique TCR beta nucleotide sequences per donor were sequenced, and roughly 20% of those sequences were non-productive.

Study-level results and caveats: In an earlier analysis of roughly 500 of the donors, most TCR beta V segments appeared in productive rearrangements about 87% or about 30% of the time, broadly matching IMGT annotations. When HLA alleles, especially DR and DQ, strongly co-occurred, TCR associations were difficult to assign to individual alleles. Presence/absence analyses assumed roughly uniform sequencing depth across donors, an assumption that may not hold. The earlier analysis of 587 of the donors excluded seventeen rarely observed V segments, including chromosome 9 orphons, because counts were too low. The study gave a list of over 150 TCR beta chains associated with cytomegalovirus. The classifier was reported to diagnose cytomegalovirus status with high specificity and sensitivity in both the original cohort and the validation cohort. Specific HLA alleles were associated with roughly 17,000 TCR beta sequences at a false discovery rate of 0.05 in a later analysis. According to a later analysis, parvovirus B19, influenza, CMV and Epstein-Barr virus appeared linked to several top co-occurrence clusters. According to the authors, the approach could potentially be generalized to other disease states and immunological phenotypes. Because some donors lacked HLA typing at each locus, the association tests relied only on the typed subset. In a later analysis, most CMV-associated TCR beta chains were found to appear HLA-restricted, with HLA associations seemingly driven largely by CMV exposure. V-gene and J-gene trimming of TCR beta chains was associated with a missense DCLRE1C variant in a later genetic analysis, and the association was replicated in an independent cohort. According to a later genetic analysis, donors in an Asian-associated ancestry cluster had fewer N-insertions in productive TCRs than the approximately 630-donor mean. The sequencing pipeline was judged likely to have produced a cluster of highly shared sequence variants as a technical artifact. A further reported finding was that TCR beta sequences accurately predicted the HLA-A and HLA-B alleles for most subjects in the first cohort. According to a later analysis, TCR association rates differed among HLA loci, with DRB1 alleles showing the most associated TCRs and HLA-C alleles showing the fewest. Compared with equally common non-associated chains, HLA-associated TCR beta chains in a later analysis were more clonally expanded and had lower generation probabilities. In this cohort, only TCR beta chains were sequenced, and detectable features were limited by the absence of alpha or paired-chain data. Linkage disequilibrium might explain the correlated functional status among segregating V segments, but an unknown experimental factor could not be excluded. While some public TCRs were present in many individuals, most TCR sequences turned up only very rarely across donors. Immune exposure information for the cohort was limited to CMV serostatus. In vitro tests confirmed that a few of the cytomegalovirus-associated TCR beta chains recognize cytomegalovirus antigens.

The sample comprised PBMCs. The clonotype originates from a man aged 40-49 years in good health and CMV-seropositive.

CDR3 sequence: CASSPPGLAVSYEQYF. At the DNA level, the sequence is TGTGCCAGCAGCCCTCCGGGACTAGCGGTCTCCTACGAGCAGTACTTC. This chain is built from TRBV27 and TRBJ2-7, and TRBD2 aligns with 11 junction nucleotides. At the junction V is shortened by 6 bases and J by 0 bases; bases outside the gene matches: 7. From cysteine to phenylalanine, the CDR3 is 16 amino acids long. The read is trimmed to its CDR3 DNA, 48 bases read in frame from base 1. According to the germline V gene (reference sequence), CDR1 reads MNHEY and CDR2 reads SMNVEV.